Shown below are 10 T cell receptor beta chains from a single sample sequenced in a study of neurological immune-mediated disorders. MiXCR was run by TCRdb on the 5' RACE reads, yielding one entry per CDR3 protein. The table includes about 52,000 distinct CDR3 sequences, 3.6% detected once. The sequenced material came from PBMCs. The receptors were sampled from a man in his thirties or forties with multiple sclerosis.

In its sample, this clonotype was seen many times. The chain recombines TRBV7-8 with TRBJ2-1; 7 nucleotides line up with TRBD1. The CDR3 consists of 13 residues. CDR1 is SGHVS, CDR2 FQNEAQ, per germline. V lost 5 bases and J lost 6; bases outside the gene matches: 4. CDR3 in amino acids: CASSPDRVNEQFF. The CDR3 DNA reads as TGTGCCAGCAGCCCCGACAGGGTCAATGAGCAGTTCTTC.

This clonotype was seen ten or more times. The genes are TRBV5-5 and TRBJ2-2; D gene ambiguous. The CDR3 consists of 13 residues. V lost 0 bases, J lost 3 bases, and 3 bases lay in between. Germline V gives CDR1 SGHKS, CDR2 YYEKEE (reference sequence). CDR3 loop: CASSLGYTGELFF. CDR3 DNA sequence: TGTGCCAGCAGCTTGGGGTACACCGGGGAGCTGTTTTTT.

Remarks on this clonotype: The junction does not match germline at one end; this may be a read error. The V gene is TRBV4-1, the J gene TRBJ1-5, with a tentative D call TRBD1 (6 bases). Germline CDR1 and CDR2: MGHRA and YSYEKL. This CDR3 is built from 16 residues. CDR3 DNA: TGCGCCAGCAGCCAACCACAGGGTCTTGGCAATCAGCCCCAGAATTTT. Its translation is CASSQPQGLGNQPQNF.

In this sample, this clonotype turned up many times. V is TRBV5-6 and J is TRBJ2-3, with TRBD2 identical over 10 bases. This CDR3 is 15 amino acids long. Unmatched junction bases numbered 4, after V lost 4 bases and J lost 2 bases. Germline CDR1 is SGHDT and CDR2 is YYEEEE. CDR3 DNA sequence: TGTGCCAGCAGCGAAACTAGCGGGGACACAGATACGCAGTATTTT. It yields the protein CASSETSGDTDTQYF.

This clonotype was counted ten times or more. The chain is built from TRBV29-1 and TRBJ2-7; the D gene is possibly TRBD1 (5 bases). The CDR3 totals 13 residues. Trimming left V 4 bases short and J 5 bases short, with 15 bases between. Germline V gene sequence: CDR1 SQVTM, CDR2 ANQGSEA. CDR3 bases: TGCAGCGTTGCTCAGGGCGTCGCGGACGAGCAGTACTTC. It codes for CSVAQGVADEQYF.

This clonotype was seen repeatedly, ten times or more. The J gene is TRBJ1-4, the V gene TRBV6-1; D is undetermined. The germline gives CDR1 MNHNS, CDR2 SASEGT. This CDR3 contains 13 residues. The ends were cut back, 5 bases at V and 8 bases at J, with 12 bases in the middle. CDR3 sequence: CASSWSFMEKLFF. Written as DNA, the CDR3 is TGTGCCAGCAGTTGGAGCTTCATGGAAAAACTGTTTTTT.

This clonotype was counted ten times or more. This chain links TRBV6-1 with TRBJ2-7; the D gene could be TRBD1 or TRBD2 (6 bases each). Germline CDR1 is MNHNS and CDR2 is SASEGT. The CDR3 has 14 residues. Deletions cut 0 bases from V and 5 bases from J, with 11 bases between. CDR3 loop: CASSEATGRNEQYF. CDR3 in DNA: TGTGCCAGCAGTGAAGCCACAGGGAGGAACGAGCAGTACTTC.

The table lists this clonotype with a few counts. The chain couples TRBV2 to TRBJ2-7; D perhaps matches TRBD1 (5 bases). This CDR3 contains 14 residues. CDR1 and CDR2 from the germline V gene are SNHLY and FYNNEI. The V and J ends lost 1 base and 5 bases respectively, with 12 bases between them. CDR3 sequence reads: CASSEGQYIHEQYF. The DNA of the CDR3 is TGTGCCAGCAGTGAAGGACAGTACATCCACGAGCAGTACTTC.

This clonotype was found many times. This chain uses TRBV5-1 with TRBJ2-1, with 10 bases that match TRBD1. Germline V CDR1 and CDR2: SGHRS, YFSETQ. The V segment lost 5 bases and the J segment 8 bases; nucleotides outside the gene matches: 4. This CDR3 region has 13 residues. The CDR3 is CASSRQGADEQFF. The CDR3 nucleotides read TGCGCCAGCAGTCGACAGGGGGCAGATGAGCAGTTCTTC.

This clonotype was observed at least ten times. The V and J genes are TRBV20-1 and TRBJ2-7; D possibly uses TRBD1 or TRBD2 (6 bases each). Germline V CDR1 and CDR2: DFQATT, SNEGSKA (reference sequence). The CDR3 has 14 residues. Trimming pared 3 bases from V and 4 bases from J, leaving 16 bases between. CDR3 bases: TGCAGTGCTAGGTCGACAGGCGGGGCATACGAGCAGTACTTC. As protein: CSARSTGGAYEQYF.